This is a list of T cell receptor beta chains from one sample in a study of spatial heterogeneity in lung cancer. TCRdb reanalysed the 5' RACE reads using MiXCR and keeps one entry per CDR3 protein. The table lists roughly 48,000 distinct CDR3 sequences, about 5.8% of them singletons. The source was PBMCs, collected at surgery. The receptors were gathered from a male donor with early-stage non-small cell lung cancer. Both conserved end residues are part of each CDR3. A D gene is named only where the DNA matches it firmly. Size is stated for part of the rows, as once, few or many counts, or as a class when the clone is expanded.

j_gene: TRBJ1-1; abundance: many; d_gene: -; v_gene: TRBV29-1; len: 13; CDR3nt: TGCAGCGTTGAGGGGGGCCTAAACACTGAAGCTTTCTTT; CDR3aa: CSVEGGLNTEAFF
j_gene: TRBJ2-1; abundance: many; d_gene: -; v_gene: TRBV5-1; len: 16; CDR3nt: TGCGCCAGCAGCTTGGCGGGCAGAGAGAGGGACAATGAGCAGTTCTTC; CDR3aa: CASSLAGRERDNEQFF
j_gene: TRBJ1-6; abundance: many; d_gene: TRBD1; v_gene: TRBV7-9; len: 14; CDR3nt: TGTGCCAGCAGCTATACAGGGGGGAATTCACCCCTCCACTTT; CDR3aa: CASSYTGGNSPLHF
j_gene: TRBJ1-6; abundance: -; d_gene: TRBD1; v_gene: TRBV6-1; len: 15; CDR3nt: TGTGCCAGCAGTGACAGGGGGCGCGAGAATTCACCCCTCCACTTT; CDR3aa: CASSDRGRENSPLHF
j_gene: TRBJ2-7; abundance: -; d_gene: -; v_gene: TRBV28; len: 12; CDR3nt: TGTGCCAGCAGTTCGGACAGTCACTCACAGTACTTC; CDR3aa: CASSSDSHSQYF
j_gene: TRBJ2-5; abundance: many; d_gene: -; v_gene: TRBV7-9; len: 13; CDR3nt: TGTGCCAGCAGCTTAGGTGGTGTTGAGACCCAGTACTTC; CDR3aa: CASSLGGVETQYF
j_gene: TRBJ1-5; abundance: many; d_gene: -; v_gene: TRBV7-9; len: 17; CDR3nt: TGTGCCAGCAGCGGCTTCTCCCCAGGATTTGATGGTCAGCCCCAGCATTTT; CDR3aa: CASSGFSPGFDGQPQHF
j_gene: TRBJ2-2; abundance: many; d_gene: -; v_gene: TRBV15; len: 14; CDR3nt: TGTGCCACCAGCCGGCGTGGGGCCATAAGTGGGCTGTTTTTT; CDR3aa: CATSRRGAISGLFF
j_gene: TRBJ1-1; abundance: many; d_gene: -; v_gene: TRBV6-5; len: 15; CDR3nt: TGTGCCAGCAGTTACTCGAAAGGAGGGTACACTGAAGCTTTCTTT; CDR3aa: CASSYSKGGYTEAFF
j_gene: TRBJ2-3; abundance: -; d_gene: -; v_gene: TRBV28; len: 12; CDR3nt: TGTGCCAGCAACACAGTCCTAGATACGCAGTATTTT; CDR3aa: CASNTVLDTQYF
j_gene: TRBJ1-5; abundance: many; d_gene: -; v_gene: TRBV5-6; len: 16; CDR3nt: TGTGCCAGCAGCTTGGGGGCAGGAGGCGGTAACCAGCCCCAGCATTTT; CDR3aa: CASSLGAGGGNQPQHF
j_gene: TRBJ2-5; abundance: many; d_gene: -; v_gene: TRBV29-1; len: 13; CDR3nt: TGCAGCGTTGCGCGGCAGGGGCAAGAGACCCAGTACTTC; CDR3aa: CSVARQGQETQYF
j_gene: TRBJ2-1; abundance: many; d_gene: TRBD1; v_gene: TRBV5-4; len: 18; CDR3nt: TGTGCCAGCAGCTTGGCCCGACAGGGGGCGCGGGGATACAATGAGCAGTTCTTC; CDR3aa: CASSLARQGARGYNEQFF